The 25 T cell receptor beta chains given below trace back to one sample, sequenced in a study of cytomegalovirus exposure and HLA in healthy donors. The PCR ran on 60 Vbeta and 13 Jbeta primers. The method was immunoSEQ multiplex PCR; TCRdb's version includes in-frame clones alone and lacks a portion of them. The table includes about 120,000 clones, 81% detected once. The sequencing input was PBMCs. The source is a woman in her 40s in good health and CMV-seronegative.

In its sample, this clone was seen a few times. The chain has TRBV7-9 and TRBJ2-5, with TRBD2 identical over 16 bases. The CDR3 spans 17 residues. V shed 5 bases and J 5 bases; nucleotides not matched to a gene: 8. Germline CDR1 is SEHNR and CDR2 is FQNEAQ (reference sequence). CDR3 amino acids: CASSPGTSGRVGETQYF. The DNA of the CDR3 is TGTGCCAGCAGCCCAGGGACTAGCGGGAGGGTCGGGGAGACCCAGTACTTC.

This clone was counted a single time. DNA of the CDR3: TGTGCCAGCAGCCCAGTGGGGGGGGGTCAAGAGACCCAGTACTTC. This codes for CASSPVGGGQETQYF. The chain joins TRBV5-4 to TRBJ2-5; TRBD2 matches at 7 bases. This CDR3 spans 15 amino acids. V lost 4 bases to trimming and J lost 2 bases; unmatched junction nucleotides: 8. Germline lookup yields CDR1 SGHNT and CDR2 YYREEE (reference sequence).

V and J are TRBV5-4 and TRBJ2-7, with TRBD2 matching over 10 bases. The CDR3 length is 13 residues. Trimming at V came to 4 bases and at J to 11 bases, leaving 9 bases not matched to a gene. Germline CDR1 reads SGHNT; CDR2 reads YYREEE (reference sequence). This CDR3 reads CASSGGTSDEEYF. The CDR3 DNA reads as TGTGCCAGCAGCGGTGGGACTAGCGATGAGGAGTACTTC.

The gene calls are TRBV10-3 and TRBJ2-7; TRBD1 might be the D (6 bases). The germline V gene has CDR1 ENHRY and CDR2 SYGVKD. The CDR3 extends over 13 amino acids. V was pared by 6 bases and J by 5 bases, with 14 bases between. The CDR3 DNA reads TGTGCCATCAGCGTCGGGACACAGAACGAGCAGTACTTC. Amino acid sequence: CAISVGTQNEQYF.

V and J are TRBV21-1 and TRBJ2-3; TRBD2 is the table's D call, not checked against the DNA. TRBV21-1 corresponds to a pseudogene. This CDR3 has 14 residues. CDR3: CASSKVLGTDTQYF. CDR3 coding DNA: TGTGCCAGCAGCAAAGTGCTAGGCACAGATACGCAGTATTTT.

The genes are TRBV7-9 and TRBJ1-2; D is perhaps TRBD1 (5 bases). Trimming stripped 3 bases from V and 0 bases from J, with 14 bases between. Germline CDR1 is SEHNR and CDR2 is FQNEAQ (reference sequence). This CDR3 contains 16 residues. CDR3 coding DNA: TGTGCCAGCAGCTTTAGGGGTCAGCTGGCTAACTATGGCTACACCTTC. The encoded protein is CASSFRGQLANYGYTF.

J is TRBJ1-2 and V is TRBV9, with D possibly matching TRBD1 (6 bases). The CDR3 is 14 amino acids. Trimming cost V 0 bases and J 4 bases, with 10 bases left between them. In germline, CDR1 is SGDLS, CDR2 YYNGEE. The CDR3 reads CASSVAGGAYGYTF. For the CDR3, the DNA is TGTGCCAGCAGCGTAGCCGGGGGGGCCTATGGCTACACCTTC.

The V call is TRBV5-1, the J call TRBJ1-1; D gene unclear. The V gene lost 4 bases and the J gene lost 2 bases, with 12 bases spanning the gap. CDR1 SGHRS and CDR2 YFSETQ come from the germline V gene. This CDR3 has 14 amino acids. The CDR3 loop is CASSPRLINTEAFF. CDR3 DNA: TGCGCCAGCAGCCCTAGGTTGATAAACACTGAAGCTTTCTTT.

The rearrangement links TRBV13 to TRBJ2-3, with TRBD2 identical over 11 bases. The CDR3 has 15 residues. V shed 1 base and J 3 bases; nucleotides not matched to a gene: 0. Germline V gene data show CDR1 as PRHDT and CDR2 as FYEKMQ (reference sequence). The CDR3 region is CASSLASGRTDTQYF. The CDR3 DNA follows: TGTGCCAGCAGCTTAGCTAGCGGGAGGACAGATACGCAGTATTTT.

This sequence joins TRBV9 and TRBJ2-5; a possible D gene is TRBD1 (6 bases). Germline V CDR1 and CDR2: SGDLS, YYNGEE. The CDR3 is made up of 15 amino acids. V was clipped by 3 bases and J by 3 bases, with 15 bases between them. DNA for the CDR3: TGTGCCAGCAGCGAACGGACAGTAAGGAAAGAGACCCAGTACTTC. Translated: CASSERTVRKETQYF. Variable domain in full (rest from reference TRBV9 and TRBJ2-5): DSGVTQTPKHLITATGQRVTLRCSPRSGDLSVYWYQQSLDQGLQFLIQYYNGEERAKGNILERFSAQQFPDLHSELNLSSLELGDSALYFCASSERTVRKETQYFGPGTRLLVL.

The chain uses TRBV11-2 and TRBJ1-2; 8 positions agree with TRBD1. Germline CDR1 SGHAT, CDR2 FQNNGV. V lost 1 base to trimming and J lost 4 bases; unmatched junction nucleotides: 8. The CDR3 length is 16 residues. The CDR3 sequence: CASSLVRQGLVYGYTF. The CDR3 region has the DNA TGTGCCAGCAGCTTAGTGCGACAGGGGTTAGTCTATGGCTACACCTTC. Combining the CDR3 with reference TRBV11-2 and TRBJ1-2 gives the whole variable domain EAGVAQSPRYKIIEKRQSVAFWCNPISGHATLYWYQQILGQGPKLLIQFQNNGVVDDSQLPKDRFSAERLKGVDSTLKIQPAKLEDSAVYLCASSLVRQGLVYGYTFGSGTRLTVV.

The chain uses TRBV7-2 and TRBJ1-4; TRBD1 might be the D (5 bases). The CDR3 contains 16 residues. With 5 bases removed from V and 8 bases from J, the gap between germline ends came to 21 bases. CDR1 and CDR2 from the germline V gene are SGHTA and FQGNSA. The CDR3 nucleotides are TGTGCCAGCAGCCCCCAGGGTGCAGGGTTAAGGGAAAAACTGTTTTTT. Protein product: CASSPQGAGLREKLFF.

The chain employs TRBV6-5 and TRBJ2-3; 7 positions match TRBD2. V lost 6 bases to trimming and J lost 1 base; unmatched junction nucleotides: 7. The CDR3 runs 15 residues. The germline V gene has CDR1 MNHEY and CDR2 SVGAGI. The CDR3 region is CASRPLATGTDTQYF. The CDR3 DNA sequence: TGTGCCAGCAGGCCACTAGCGACGGGCACAGATACGCAGTATTTT.

The chain combines TRBV6-5 with TRBJ2-1; 8 nucleotides line up with TRBD2. Looked up from germline, CDR1 is MNHEY and CDR2 is SVGAGI. The V and J ends lost 4 bases and 0 bases, in that order; junction bases with no gene match: 5. The CDR3 loop spans 16 amino acids. The CDR3 is CASSSVAGSSYNEQFF. The DNA for the CDR3 is TGTGCCAGCAGTTCGGTAGCGGGGAGCTCCTACAATGAGCAGTTCTTC.

The CDR3 here is CASSYGTAEGYTF. In DNA form, the CDR3 reads TGTGCCAGCAGTTACGGGACAGCGGAGGGCTACACCTTC. This chain connects TRBV6-6 to TRBJ1-2; 7 nucleotides line up with TRBD1. The CDR3 extends over 13 amino acids. V gave up 2 bases and J gave up 8 bases; unmatched junction bases: 5. Germline V gene lookup returns CDR1 MNHNY and CDR2 SVGAGI (reference sequence).

This clone was recorded a few times. The gene calls are TRBV5-1 and TRBJ1-1; tentative D call: TRBD1 (6 bases). The CDR3 contains 13 residues. CDR1 is SGHRS and CDR2 is YFSETQ in the germline V gene. V lost 4 bases, J lost 2 bases, and 9 bases lay in between. CDR3 coding DNA: TGCGCCAGCAGCCCAGGGGAAAACACTGAAGCTTTCTTT. Translating it yields CASSPGENTEAFF.

The chain recombines TRBV6-1 with TRBJ2-7; possibly TRBD2 for D (6 bases). The germline V gene encodes CDR1 MNHNS and CDR2 SASEGT. Trimming removed 2 bases at V and 7 bases at J, with 15 bases between. The CDR3 spans 14 residues. The CDR3 spells CASSELSGEDEQYF. DNA for the CDR3: TGTGCCAGCAGTGAACTCTCGGGGGAAGATGAGCAGTACTTC.

The sample holds a few counts of this clone. The genes are TRBV28 and TRBJ2-7; 11 bases fit TRBD2. This CDR3 spans 14 amino acids. Trimming took 9 bases from V and 0 from J; bases not matched to a gene: 4. Germline values: CDR1 MDHEN, CDR2 SYDVKM. Written as DNA, the CDR3 is TGTGCCAGTACTCTAGCGGGAGGCTCCTACGAGCAGTACTTC. Translation: CASTLAGGSYEQYF. Supplemented by reference TRBV28 and TRBJ2-7, the full variable domain reads DVKVTQSSRYLVKRTGEKVFLECVQDMDHENMFWYRQDPGLGLRLIYFSYDVKMKEKGDIPEGYSVSREKKERFSLILESASTNQTSMYLCASTLAGGSYEQYFGPGTRLTVT.

The chain has TRBV15 and TRBJ2-7, with D tentatively TRBD1 (6 bases). The V end was cut by 3 bases, the J end by 6 bases, with 15 bases between. CDR1 LNHNV and CDR2 YYDKDF come from the germline V gene (reference sequence). The CDR3 has 14 amino acids. The CDR3 DNA follows: TGTGCCACCAGCAGGGCAACAGGGTTCGGCGAGCAGTACTTC. The encoded protein is CATSRATGFGEQYF.

The DNA for the CDR3 is TGTGCCAGCTCACCTACAGGGGGCATAACTGAAGCTTTCTTT. Amino acid sequence: CASSPTGGITEAFF. The rearrangement joins TRBV18 to TRBJ1-1; 9 bases are shared with TRBD1. This CDR3 has 14 amino acids. The V gene end was trimmed by 3 bases and the J gene end by 5 bases; junction bases not matched to a gene: 4. The germline gives CDR1 KGHSH, CDR2 LQKENI.

This chain joins TRBV4-1 and TRBJ1-1; TRBD1 matches at 10 bases. Germline V CDR1 and CDR2: MGHRA, YSYEKL. The CDR3 is made up of 16 amino acids. V gave up 0 bases and J gave up 4 bases; unmatched junction bases: 5. The CDR3 bases are TGCGCCAGCAGCCAAGAAGGGACAGGGGATGTCACTGAAGCTTTCTTT. This sequence encodes CASSQEGTGDVTEAFF.

V gene TRBV4-2 combines with J gene TRBJ2-4; TRBD1 matches 12 bases. CDR3 size: 16 residues. The trim removed 6 bases at V and 8 bases at J, leaving 11 bases unmatched. The germline gives CDR1 LGHNA, CDR2 YNFKEQ. The CDR3 sequence: CASSLVPGQGADIQYF. The CDR3 coding sequence is TGTGCCAGCAGTCTGGTACCGGGACAGGGGGCTGACATTCAGTACTTC.

The J gene is TRBJ1-3, the V gene TRBV5-6; D gene unclear. There are 14 residues in the CDR3. V gave up 4 bases and J gave up 4 bases, with 12 bases separating them. Germline assignment: CDR1 SGHDT and CDR2 YYEEEE. DNA for the CDR3: TGTGCCAGCAGCCACGACATTGGCGGAAACACCATATATTTT. Protein sequence: CASSHDIGGNTIYF. Complete variable domain (other parts from reference TRBV5-6 and TRBJ1-3): DAGVTQSPTHLIKTRGQQVTLRCSPKSGHDTVSWYQQALGQGPQFIFQYYEEEERQRGNFPDRFSGHQFPNYSSELNVNALLLGDSALYLCASSHDIGGNTIYFGEGSWLTVV.

The J gene is TRBJ1-2, the V gene TRBV19; 9 nucleotides align to TRBD1. The germline gives CDR1 LNHDA, CDR2 SQIVND (reference sequence). The CDR3 runs 13 residues. Trimming removed 5 bases from V and 7 bases from J; junction bases left unmatched: 5. DNA of the CDR3: TGTGCCAGTAGTGGGACAGGGAAGGGTGGCTACACCTTC. Amino acids: CASSGTGKGGYTF.

The chain couples TRBV19 to TRBJ1-6, with 10 bases that match TRBD1. The V segment lost 3 bases and the J segment 7 bases; nucleotides outside the gene matches: 6. The CDR3 runs to 16 residues. Germline assignment: CDR1 LNHDA and CDR2 SQIVND (reference sequence). The CDR3 DNA reads as TGTGCCAGTAGTATCAAGGGACAGGGGATGAATTCACCCCTCCACTTT. Protein: CASSIKGQGMNSPLHF.